This T cell receptor beta chain was identified in a study of early T cells in non-severe SARS-CoV-2 infection. On the study more broadly: Whole-blood bulk RNA, unsorted, was sequenced, and chains were unpaired.

This clonotype was seen a few times. The antigen remains unidentified. The CDR3 runs to 18 residues. Germline CDR1 is SGHRS and CDR2 is YFSETQ. Trimming removed 2 bases from V and 0 bases from J, with 15 bases in between. General study findings and limits: The study's VDJdb matching favored anti-spike CD8 responses and missed private and CD4 specificities.

TCRdb re-called the 5' RACE reads through MiXCR, storing one row per CDR3 protein. The sample holds more than 60,000 distinct CDR3 sequences; around an eighth are singletons and the top ten take 2.7%. This rearrangement joins TRBV5-1 to TRBJ2-6; D call uncertain. This sequence was found in an adult who was a healthcare worker with PCR-confirmed SARS-CoV-2 infection or an uninfected control (not recorded which). The specimen comprised whole blood, sampled at baseline. CDR3 sequence (DNA): TGCGCCAGCAGCTTCTCCCCTTTAGAGAACTCTGGGGCCAACGTCCTGACTTTC. As protein: CASSFSPLENSGANVLTF.